These 20 T cell receptor beta chains were all obtained from the same sample, sequenced in a study of CD8 T cells in ankylosing spondylitis listed by TCRdb under 2017. General conclusions and limits of the study: Blood from ankylosing spondylitis patients appeared to be characterized by a TCR beta motif composed of eight or nine highly homologous amino acid variants.

The library was generated by 5' RACE. Sequencing took place on an Illumina HiSeq 2500. TCRdb itself trimmed the public reads at Q25 with fastp, ran MiXCR and retained productive beta chains. Here each entry gathers all rows of one CDR3 protein and keeps the most common genes and DNA. The sample records 200,000 to 250,000 distinct CDR3 sequences, 7.3% of which are singletons. The ten top clones hold more than 13% of the sample. These receptors lack a known antigen. Sequencing input: blood, either unsorted or a sorted T cell fraction (not recorded which). The receptors originated from a male donor with ankylosing spondylitis.

In its sample, this clonotype was seen many times. J is TRBJ1-4 and V is TRBV4-2; perhaps TRBD1 as D (5 bases). The CDR3 is 16 residues long. Per the germline V gene, CDR1 is LGHNA and CDR2 is YNFKEQ. V was shortened by 4 bases and J by 12 bases, with 24 bases between the two germline ends. Here the CDR3 reads CASSLSDRAVGGELFF. The CDR3 nucleotides read TGTGCCAGCAGCCTGAGCGACCGGGCCGTTGGGGGGGAACTGTTTTTT.

The rearrangement joins TRBV7-9 to TRBJ1-4, with D uncertain. Germline CDR1 and CDR2: SEHNR and FQNEAQ (reference sequence). The CDR3 length is 12 residues. The V gene lost 3 bases and the J gene lost 7 bases, with 6 bases spanning the gap. The CDR3 sequence: CASSLDPEKLFF. In DNA, the CDR3 is TGTGCCAGCAGCTTGGATCCTGAAAAACTGTTTTTT.

The CDR3 DNA reads as TGTGCCAGCAGCCTCTCACCCCGGGAGCTGTTTTTT. As protein: CASSLSPRELFF. The genes are TRBV7-9 and TRBJ2-2; no definite D call. The CDR3 is 12 amino acids. Germline CDR1 SEHNR, CDR2 FQNEAQ (reference sequence). Trimming took off 5 bases at V and 9 bases at J, with 10 bases between the two ends.

This chain uses TRBV5-1 with TRBJ2-3; 12 bases map to TRBD2. Looked up from germline, CDR1 is SGHRS and CDR2 is YFSETQ. V lost 4 bases, J lost 4 bases, and 16 bases stayed unmatched. The CDR3 contains 19 residues. CDR3 in DNA: TGCGCCAGCAGCCGGACAGGGGTTATGACTAGCGGGAGTGCAGATACGCAGTATTTT. Protein product: CASSRTGVMTSGSADTQYF.

V and J are TRBV2 and TRBJ2-1; the D gene is possibly TRBD2 (6 bases). The CDR3 contains 15 residues. Germline loops: CDR1 SNHLY, CDR2 FYNNEI. Deletions cut 3 bases from V and 0 bases from J, with 9 bases between. The CDR3: CASSEEGSSYNEQFF. The CDR3 DNA sequence: TGTGCCAGCAGTGAGGAGGGGAGCTCCTACAATGAGCAGTTCTTC.

The table lists this clonotype with a few counts. The chain recombines TRBV6-2 or TRBV6-3 with TRBJ2-7; no firm D call. CDR3 length: 11 amino acids. The V end was cut by 2 bases, the J end by 7 bases, with 6 bases between. Germline-derived CDR1 and CDR2 are MNHEY and SVGEGT. Written as DNA, the CDR3 is TGTGCCAGCAGTTACGTGGGGGAGCAGTACTTC. It codes for CASSYVGEQYF.

This clonotype was seen a few times. This chain uses TRBV20-1 with TRBJ2-6; a possible D gene is TRBD1 (6 bases). Germline V gene sequence: CDR1 DFQATT, CDR2 SNEGSKA (reference sequence). The V gene lost 5 bases and the J gene lost 0 bases, with 17 bases spanning the gap. The length of the CDR3 is 17 residues. CDR3 sequence reads: CSAGGPDSLSGANVLTF. The CDR3 region has the DNA TGCAGTGCTGGGGGCCCAGATTCCCTCTCTGGGGCCAACGTCCTGACTTTC.

Ten or more counts support this clonotype. The chain employs TRBV29-1 and TRBJ2-7; 9 bases align to TRBD1. This CDR3 is 15 amino acids long. V lost 1 base to trimming and J lost 1 base; unmatched junction nucleotides: 5. Germline CDR1 SQVTM, CDR2 ANQGSEA. For the CDR3, the DNA is TGCAGCGTTGAAGGTTGGGGACAGGGTTCCTACGAGCAGTACTTC. Encoded protein: CSVEGWGQGSYEQYF.

This clonotype turned up a few times. The chain is built from TRBV9 and TRBJ2-5; either TRBD1 or TRBD2 may fit D (6 bases each). The CDR3 covers 16 residues. Germline V CDR1 and CDR2: SGDLS, YYNGEE. V was trimmed by 0 bases and J by 0 bases, leaving 12 bases between them. Written as DNA, the CDR3 is TGTGCCAGCAGCGTAGGACGGGGGCAGTACCAAGAGACCCAGTACTTC. Its translation is CASSVGRGQYQETQYF.

This clonotype appeared many times. This chain uses TRBV7-2 with TRBJ2-2; D uncertain. Trimming shortened V by 2 bases and J by 7 bases, and 11 bases separated the two germline ends. From germline, CDR1 is SGHTA and CDR2 FQGNSA. The CDR3 is 14 residues long. Here the CDR3 reads CASSLKQWGGELFF. CDR3 DNA sequence: TGTGCCAGCAGCTTAAAACAATGGGGCGGGGAGCTGTTTTTT.

Only a few counts were recorded for this clonotype. This sequence joins TRBV7-8 and TRBJ1-2, with D uncertain. V lost 5 bases and J 2 bases, leaving 12 bases between the germline ends. This CDR3 comprises 14 residues. CDR1 is SGHVS and CDR2 is FQNEAQ in the germline V gene. Written as DNA, the CDR3 is TGTGCCAGCAGCGCGGAGGGAATCAACTATGGCTACACCTTC. Translation gives CASSAEGINYGYTF.

The chain combines TRBV6-1 with TRBJ2-1; 7 nucleotides match TRBD1. The ends lost 7 bases at V and 7 bases at J; junction bases unmatched: 16. The germline V gene has CDR1 MNHNS and CDR2 SASEGT. This CDR3 region has 16 residues. The CDR3: CASTQKWDSWANEQFF. DNA of the CDR3: TGTGCCAGCACCCAAAAGTGGGACAGTTGGGCTAATGAGCAGTTCTTC.

This clonotype was recorded at least ten times. The chain has TRBV21-1 and TRBJ1-3. TRBV21-1 is tagged as a pseudogene. This CDR3 is built from 17 residues. The CDR3: CASSKEVSLCSGNTIYF. Here the CDR3 DNA reads TGTGCCAGCAGCAAGGAGGTCTCACTTTGCTCTGGAAACACCATATATTTT.

The chain joins TRBV20-1 to TRBJ2-1; 10 bases align to TRBD2. Per the germline V gene, CDR1 is DFQATT and CDR2 is SNEGSKA (reference sequence). This CDR3 is built from 18 residues. The junction had 8 bases not matched to a gene; V was cut back by 0 bases and J by 0 bases. The CDR3 here is CSARDVGLAASSYNEQFF. The CDR3 bases are TGCAGTGCTAGAGATGTCGGACTAGCGGCTAGCTCCTACAATGAGCAGTTCTTC.

This clonotype has ten or more counts. The chain joins TRBV12-3 or TRBV12-4 to TRBJ1-5, with D unclear. Deletions cut 3 bases from V and 2 bases from J, with 5 bases between. The CDR3 is made up of 13 amino acids. The CDR3 loop is CASSFGGNQPQHF. The CDR3 DNA reads as TGTGCCAGCAGTTTTGGCGGCAATCAGCCCCAGCATTTT.

CDR3 loop: CASGQTTGGELFF. The CDR3 coding sequence is TGCGCCAGCGGACAGACCACGGGAGGGGAGCTGTTTTTT. The chain couples TRBV10-1 to TRBJ2-2; a weak D match, TRBD1 (6 bases). The germline V gene has CDR1 WNHNN and CDR2 SYGVQD (reference sequence). The ends were cut back, 8 bases at V and 8 bases at J, with 15 bases in the middle. The CDR3 spans 13 residues.

This clonotype occurred many times. The chain combines TRBV20-1 with TRBJ1-2, with 9 bases fitting TRBD1. CDR1 DFQATT and CDR2 SNEGSKA come from the germline V gene (reference sequence). This CDR3 has 12 residues. V lost 5 bases, J lost 6 bases, and 4 bases stayed unmatched. CDR3 in amino acids: CSARDRVNGYTF. The CDR3 DNA reads TGCAGTGCTCGGGACAGGGTCAATGGCTACACCTTC.

This clonotype was counted a few times. The chain has TRBV7-3 and TRBJ2-1, with D possibly TRBD1 on 7 matching bases. The V gene's germline CDR1 is SGHTA and CDR2 FQGTGA. The length of the CDR3 is 15 residues. V dropped 10 bases and J dropped 4 bases, with 20 bases sitting between them. Written as DNA, the CDR3 is TGTGCCACTCGAGAAGGGGGCGGGGAATACAATGAGCAGTTCTTC. This codes for CATREGGGEYNEQFF.

This clonotype was detected ten times or more. The chain links TRBV10-1 to TRBJ2-7; possibly TRBD2 for D (5 bases). V was cut by 2 bases and J by 3 bases, with 5 bases left in between. CDR1 is WNHNN and CDR2 is SYGVQD in the germline V gene (reference sequence). This CDR3 is built from 12 residues. CDR3 sequence: CASSEGSYEQYF. The CDR3 DNA reads TGCGCCAGCAGTGAGGGGAGCTACGAGCAGTACTTC.

The rearrangement links TRBV7-9 to TRBJ1-2; D gene uncertain. This CDR3 has 12 amino acids. The ends were cut back, 10 bases at V and 0 bases at J, with 9 bases in the middle. The germline gives CDR1 SEHNR, CDR2 FQNEAQ (reference sequence). The CDR3 bases are TGTGCCATCCTGACACCTAACTATGGCTACACCTTC. It translates to CAILTPNYGYTF.